The next 6 T cell receptor beta chains were all read from a single sample in a study of monozygotic twins with inflammatory bowel disease. From its re-call of the 5' RACE reads, TCRdb lists each CDR3 protein once, without DNA. This sample lists around 140,000 distinct CDR3 sequences; its ten largest clones have around 1.2%. Material: blood. The receptors here all came from a human donor with ulcerative colitis or Crohn's disease, or a healthy co-twin of an affected twin (not recorded which).

The chain employs TRBV3-1 and TRBJ2-7; absent DNA, TCRdb's TRBD2 call cannot be checked. Germline values: CDR1 LGHDT, CDR2 YNNKEL (reference sequence). The CDR3 has 14 residues. The CDR3 loop reads CASSQEALLYEQYF.

The V gene is TRBV5-1, the J gene TRBJ2-2; TCRdb's D call of TRBD1 is untestable without DNA. The CDR3 runs to 16 residues. Germline CDR1 SGHRS, CDR2 YFSETQ. Here the CDR3 reads CASSFSGTGDTGELFF.

The V and J genes are TRBV15 and TRBJ2-4; TCRdb designates TRBD1, a call that cannot be tested without DNA. CDR1 and CDR2 from the germline V gene are LNHNV and YYDKDF (reference sequence). The length of the CDR3 is 15 residues. This CDR3 is CATSRGGGPKNIQYF.

This chain links TRBV27 with TRBJ1-4; the D call of TRBD1 rests on TCRdb alone, since no DNA is present to check it. CDR3 length equals 19 residues. Germline V CDR1 and CDR2: MNHEY, SMNVEV (reference sequence). The CDR3 here is CASSLYTTGGRNGIEKLFF.

V usage is TRBV7-9 and J usage is TRBJ1-1; TCRdb's assignment of TRBD1 cannot be checked, as there is no DNA. The length of the CDR3 is 14 residues. CDR1 and CDR2 (germline): SEHNR, FQNEAQ (reference sequence). The CDR3 loop is CASSRDSMNTEAFF.

V and J are TRBV28 and TRBJ1-1; lacking DNA, the TRBD1 call made by TCRdb goes unchecked. Germline V gives CDR1 MDHEN, CDR2 SYDVKM. CDR3 length: 15 amino acids. CDR3 loop: CASSKTGGAGTEAFF.